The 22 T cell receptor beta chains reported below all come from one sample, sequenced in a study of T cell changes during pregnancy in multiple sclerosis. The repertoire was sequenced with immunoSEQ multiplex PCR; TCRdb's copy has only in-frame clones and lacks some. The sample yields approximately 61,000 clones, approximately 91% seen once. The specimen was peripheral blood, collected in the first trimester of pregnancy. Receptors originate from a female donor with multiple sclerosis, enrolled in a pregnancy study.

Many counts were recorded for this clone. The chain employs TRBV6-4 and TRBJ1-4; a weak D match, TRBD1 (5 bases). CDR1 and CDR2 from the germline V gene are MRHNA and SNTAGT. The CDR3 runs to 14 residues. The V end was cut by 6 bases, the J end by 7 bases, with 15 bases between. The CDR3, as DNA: TGTGCCAGCAGCACGGGACTTGAGGGTGAAAAACTGTTTTTT. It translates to CASSTGLEGEKLFF.

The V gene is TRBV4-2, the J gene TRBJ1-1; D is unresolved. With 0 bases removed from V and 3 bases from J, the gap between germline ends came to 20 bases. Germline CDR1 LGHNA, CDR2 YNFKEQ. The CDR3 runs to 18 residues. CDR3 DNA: TGTGCCAGCAGCCAAGATCTCCTCGGAGCCATTTTTTACACTGAAGCTTTCTTT. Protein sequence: CASSQDLLGAIFYTEAFF.

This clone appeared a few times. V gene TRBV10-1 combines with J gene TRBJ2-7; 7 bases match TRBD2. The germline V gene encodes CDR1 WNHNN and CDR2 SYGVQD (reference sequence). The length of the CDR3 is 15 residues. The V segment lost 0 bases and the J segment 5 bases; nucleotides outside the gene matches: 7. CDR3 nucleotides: TGCGCCAGCAGTGAGTCACGGGAGGCAAGCAACGAGCAGTACTTC. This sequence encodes CASSESREASNEQYF.

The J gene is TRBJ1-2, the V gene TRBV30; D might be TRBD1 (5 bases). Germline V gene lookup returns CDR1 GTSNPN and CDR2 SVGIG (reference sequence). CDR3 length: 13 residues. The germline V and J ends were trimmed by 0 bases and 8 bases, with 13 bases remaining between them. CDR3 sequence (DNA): TGTGCCTGGAGTGTCGCCACCAGGGTCGGCTACACCTTC. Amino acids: CAWSVATRVGYTF.

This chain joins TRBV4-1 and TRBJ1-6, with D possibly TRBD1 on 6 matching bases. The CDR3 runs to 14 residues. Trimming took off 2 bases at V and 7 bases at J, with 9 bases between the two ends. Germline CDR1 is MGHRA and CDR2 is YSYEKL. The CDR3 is CASSQRGKNSPLHF. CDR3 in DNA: TGCGCCAGCAGCCAAAGGGGGAAGAATTCACCCCTCCACTTT.

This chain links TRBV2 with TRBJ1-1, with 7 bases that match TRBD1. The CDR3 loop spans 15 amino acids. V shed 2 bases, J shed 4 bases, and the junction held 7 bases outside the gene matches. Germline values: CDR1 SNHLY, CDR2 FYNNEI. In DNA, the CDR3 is TGTGCCAGCAGTGAAAGAGGGGGCGCGGGCACTGAAGCTTTCTTT. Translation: CASSERGGAGTEAFF.

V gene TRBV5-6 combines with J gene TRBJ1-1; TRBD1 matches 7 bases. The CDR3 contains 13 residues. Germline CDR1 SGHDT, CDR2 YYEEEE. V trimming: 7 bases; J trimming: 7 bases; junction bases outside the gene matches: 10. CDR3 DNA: TGTGCCAGCCGCGGACAGGATCTATATGAAGCTTTCTTT. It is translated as CASRGQDLYEAFF.

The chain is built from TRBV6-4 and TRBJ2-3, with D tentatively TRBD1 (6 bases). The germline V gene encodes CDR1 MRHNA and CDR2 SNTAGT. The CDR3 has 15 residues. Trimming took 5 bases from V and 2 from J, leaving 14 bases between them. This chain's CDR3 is CASSSETGSTDTQYF. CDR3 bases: TGTGCCAGCAGTAGCGAGACAGGATCCACAGATACGCAGTATTTT.

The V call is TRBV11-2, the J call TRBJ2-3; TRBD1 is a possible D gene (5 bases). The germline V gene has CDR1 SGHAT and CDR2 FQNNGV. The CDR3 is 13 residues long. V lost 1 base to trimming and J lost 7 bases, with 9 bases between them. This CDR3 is CASSLGGPYTQYF. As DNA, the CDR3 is TGTGCCAGCAGCTTAGGGGGCCCCTATACGCAGTATTTT.

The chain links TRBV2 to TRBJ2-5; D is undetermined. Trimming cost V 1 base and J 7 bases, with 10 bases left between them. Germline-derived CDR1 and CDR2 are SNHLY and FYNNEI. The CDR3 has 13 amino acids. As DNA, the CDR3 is TGTGCCAGCAGTGAAGACAGTGGCGTGACCCAGTACTTC. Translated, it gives CASSEDSGVTQYF.

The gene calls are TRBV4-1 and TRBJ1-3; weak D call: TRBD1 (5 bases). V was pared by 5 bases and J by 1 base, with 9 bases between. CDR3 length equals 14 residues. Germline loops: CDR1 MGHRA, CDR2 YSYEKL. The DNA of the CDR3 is TGCGCCAGCAGCTCCAGGGTTTCTGGAAACACCATATATTTT. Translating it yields CASSSRVSGNTIYF.

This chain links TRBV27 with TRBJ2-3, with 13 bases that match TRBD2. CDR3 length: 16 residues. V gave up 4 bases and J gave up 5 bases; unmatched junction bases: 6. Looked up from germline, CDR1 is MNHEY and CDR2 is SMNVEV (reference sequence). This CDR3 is CASSYMGTSGVDTQYF. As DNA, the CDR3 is TGTGCCAGCAGTTATATGGGGACTAGCGGGGTAGATACGCAGTATTTT.

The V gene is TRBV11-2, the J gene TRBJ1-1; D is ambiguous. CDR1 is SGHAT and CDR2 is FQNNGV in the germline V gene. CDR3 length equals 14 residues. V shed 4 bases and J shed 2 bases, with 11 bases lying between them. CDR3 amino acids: CASSYYGSNTEAFF. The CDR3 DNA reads TGTGCCAGCAGCTACTACGGGTCAAACACTGAAGCTTTCTTT.

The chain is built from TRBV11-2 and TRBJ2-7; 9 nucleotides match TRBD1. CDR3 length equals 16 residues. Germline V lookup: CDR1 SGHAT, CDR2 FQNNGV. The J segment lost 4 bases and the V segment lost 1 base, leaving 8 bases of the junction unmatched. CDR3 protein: CASSLAQGTGYYEQYF. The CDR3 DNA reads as TGTGCCAGCAGCTTAGCTCAAGGGACAGGGTATTACGAGCAGTACTTC.

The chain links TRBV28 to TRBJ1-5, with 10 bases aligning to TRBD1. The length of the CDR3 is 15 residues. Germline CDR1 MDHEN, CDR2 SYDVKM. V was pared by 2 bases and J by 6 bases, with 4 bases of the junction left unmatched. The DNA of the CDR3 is TGTGCCAGCAGTTTAGACAGGGGGCTTCTTCAGCCCCAGCATTTT. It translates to CASSLDRGLLQPQHF.

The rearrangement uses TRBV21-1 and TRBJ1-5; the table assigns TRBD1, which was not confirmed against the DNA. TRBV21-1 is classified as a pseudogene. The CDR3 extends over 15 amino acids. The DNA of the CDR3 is TGTGCCAGCTTACAGGGGACTTATAGCAATCAGCCCCAGCATTTT. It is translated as CASLQGTYSNQPQHF.

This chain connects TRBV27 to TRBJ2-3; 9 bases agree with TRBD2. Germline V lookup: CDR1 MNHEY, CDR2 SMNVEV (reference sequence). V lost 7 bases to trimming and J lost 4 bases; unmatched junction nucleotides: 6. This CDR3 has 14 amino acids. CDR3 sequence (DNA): TGTGCCAGCACTCGTAGCGGGAGCCCAGATACGCAGTATTTT. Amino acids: CASTRSGSPDTQYF.

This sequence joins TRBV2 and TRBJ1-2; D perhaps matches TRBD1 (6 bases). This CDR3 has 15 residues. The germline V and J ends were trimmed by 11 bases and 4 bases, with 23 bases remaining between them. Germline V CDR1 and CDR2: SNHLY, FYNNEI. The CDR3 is CAQRGNRQTPYGYTF. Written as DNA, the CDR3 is TGTGCCCAGAGGGGGAATAGACAGACACCCTATGGCTACACCTTC.

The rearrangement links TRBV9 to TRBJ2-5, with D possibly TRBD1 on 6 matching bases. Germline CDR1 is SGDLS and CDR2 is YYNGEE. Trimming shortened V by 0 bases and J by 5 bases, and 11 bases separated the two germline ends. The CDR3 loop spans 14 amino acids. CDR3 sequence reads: CASSVGNREETQYF. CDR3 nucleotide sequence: TGTGCCAGCAGCGTAGGTAACAGGGAGGAGACCCAGTACTTC.

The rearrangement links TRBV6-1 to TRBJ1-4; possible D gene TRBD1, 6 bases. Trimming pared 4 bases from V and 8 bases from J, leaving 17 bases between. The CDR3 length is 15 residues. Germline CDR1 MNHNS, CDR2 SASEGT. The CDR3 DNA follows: TGTGCCAGCAGTGTACAGGGCCGACAGTACGAAAAACTGTTTTTT. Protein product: CASSVQGRQYEKLFF.

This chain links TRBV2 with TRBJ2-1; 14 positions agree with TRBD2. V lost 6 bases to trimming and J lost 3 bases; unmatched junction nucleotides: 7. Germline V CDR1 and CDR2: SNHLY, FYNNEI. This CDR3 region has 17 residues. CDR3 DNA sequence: TGTGCCAGCAGGCAGGGACTAGCGGGAGCAAGCTACAATGAGCAGTTCTTC. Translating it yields CASRQGLAGASYNEQFF.

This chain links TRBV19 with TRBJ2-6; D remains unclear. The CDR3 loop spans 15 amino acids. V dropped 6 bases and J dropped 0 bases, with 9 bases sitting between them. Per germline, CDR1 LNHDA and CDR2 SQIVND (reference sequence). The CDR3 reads CASRLHSSGANVLTF. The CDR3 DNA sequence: TGTGCCAGTAGACTCCACTCCTCTGGGGCCAACGTCCTGACTTTC.